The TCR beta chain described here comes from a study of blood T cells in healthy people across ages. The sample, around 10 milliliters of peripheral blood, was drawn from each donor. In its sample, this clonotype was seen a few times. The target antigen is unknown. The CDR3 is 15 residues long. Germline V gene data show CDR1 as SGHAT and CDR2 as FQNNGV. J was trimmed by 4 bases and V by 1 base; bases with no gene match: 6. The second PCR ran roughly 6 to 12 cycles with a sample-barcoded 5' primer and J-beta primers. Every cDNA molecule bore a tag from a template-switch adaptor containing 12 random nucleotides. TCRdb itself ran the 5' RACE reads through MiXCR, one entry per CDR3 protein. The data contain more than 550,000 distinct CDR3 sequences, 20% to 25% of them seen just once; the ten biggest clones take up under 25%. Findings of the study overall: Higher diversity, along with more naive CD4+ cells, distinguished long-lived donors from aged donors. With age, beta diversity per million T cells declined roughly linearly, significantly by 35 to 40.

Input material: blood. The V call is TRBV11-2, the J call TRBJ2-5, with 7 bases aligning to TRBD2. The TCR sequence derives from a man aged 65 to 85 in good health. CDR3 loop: CASSLGQLARETQYF. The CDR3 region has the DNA TGTGCCAGCAGCTTAGGGCAACTAGCGAGAGAGACCCAGTACTTC. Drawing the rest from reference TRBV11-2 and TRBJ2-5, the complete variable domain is EAGVAQSPRYKIIEKRQSVAFWCNPISGHATLYWYQQILGQGPKLLIQFQNNGVVDDSQLPKDRFSAERLKGVDSTLKIQPAKLEDSAVYLCASSLGQLARETQYFGPGTRLLVL.